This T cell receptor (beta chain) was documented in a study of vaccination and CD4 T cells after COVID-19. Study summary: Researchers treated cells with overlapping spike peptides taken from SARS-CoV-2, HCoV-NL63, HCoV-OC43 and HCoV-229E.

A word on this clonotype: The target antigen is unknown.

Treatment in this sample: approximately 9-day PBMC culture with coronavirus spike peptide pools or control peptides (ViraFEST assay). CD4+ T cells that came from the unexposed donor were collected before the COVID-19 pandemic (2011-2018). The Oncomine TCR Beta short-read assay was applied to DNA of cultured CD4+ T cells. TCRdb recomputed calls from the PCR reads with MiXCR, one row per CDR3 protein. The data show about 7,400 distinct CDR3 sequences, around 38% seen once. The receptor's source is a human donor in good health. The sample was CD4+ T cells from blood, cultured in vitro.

The CDR3 region is CAWSQTGNTEAFF. The CDR3 bases are TGTGCCTGGAGTCAAACAGGGAACACTGAAGCTTTCTTT. The rearrangement uses TRBV30 and TRBJ1-1; tentative D call: TRBD1 (5 bases). The V end lost 2 bases, the J end lost 1 base, and 8 bases lay between the germline ends. Germline lookup yields CDR1 GTSNPN and CDR2 SVGIG (reference sequence). The CDR3 is 13 residues long.